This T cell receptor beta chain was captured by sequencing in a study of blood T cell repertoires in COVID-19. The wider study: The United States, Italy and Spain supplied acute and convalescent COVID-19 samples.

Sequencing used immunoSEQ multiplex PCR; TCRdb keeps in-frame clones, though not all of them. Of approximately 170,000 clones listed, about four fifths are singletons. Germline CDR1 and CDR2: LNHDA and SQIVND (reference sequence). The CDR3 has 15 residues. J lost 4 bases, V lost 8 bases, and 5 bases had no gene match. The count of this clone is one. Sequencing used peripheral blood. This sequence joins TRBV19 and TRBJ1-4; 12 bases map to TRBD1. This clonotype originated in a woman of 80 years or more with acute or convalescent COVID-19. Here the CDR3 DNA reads TGTGCCAGTCGGGACAGGGGGCGCGGTAATGAAAAACTGTTTTTT. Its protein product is CASRDRGRGNEKLFF.